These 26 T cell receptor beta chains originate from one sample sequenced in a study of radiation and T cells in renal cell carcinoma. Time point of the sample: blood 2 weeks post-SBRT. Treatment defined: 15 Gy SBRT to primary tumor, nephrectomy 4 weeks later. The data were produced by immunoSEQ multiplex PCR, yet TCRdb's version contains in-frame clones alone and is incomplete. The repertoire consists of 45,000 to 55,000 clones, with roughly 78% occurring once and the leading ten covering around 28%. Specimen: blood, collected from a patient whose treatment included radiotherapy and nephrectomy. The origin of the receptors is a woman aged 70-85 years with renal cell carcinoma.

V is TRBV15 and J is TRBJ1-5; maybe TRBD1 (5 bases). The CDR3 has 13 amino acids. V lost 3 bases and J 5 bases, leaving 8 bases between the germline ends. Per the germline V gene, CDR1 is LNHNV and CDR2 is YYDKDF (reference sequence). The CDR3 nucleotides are TGTGCCACCAGCAGGGACACCCATCAGCCCCAGCATTTT. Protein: CATSRDTHQPQHF.

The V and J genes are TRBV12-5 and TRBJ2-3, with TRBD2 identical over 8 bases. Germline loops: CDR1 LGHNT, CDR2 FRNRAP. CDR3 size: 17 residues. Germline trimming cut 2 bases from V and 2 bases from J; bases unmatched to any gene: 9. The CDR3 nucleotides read TGTGCTAGTGGTTTGCCACGGGGGGGAGAACACACAGATACGCAGTATTTT. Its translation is CASGLPRGGEHTDTQYF.

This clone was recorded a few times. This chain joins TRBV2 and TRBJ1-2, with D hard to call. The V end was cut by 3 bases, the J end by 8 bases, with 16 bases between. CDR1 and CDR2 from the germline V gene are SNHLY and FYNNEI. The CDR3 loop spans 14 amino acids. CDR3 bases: TGTGCCAGCAGTGAGGTCAGGATCACTATGGGCTACACCTTC. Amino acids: CASSEVRITMGYTF.

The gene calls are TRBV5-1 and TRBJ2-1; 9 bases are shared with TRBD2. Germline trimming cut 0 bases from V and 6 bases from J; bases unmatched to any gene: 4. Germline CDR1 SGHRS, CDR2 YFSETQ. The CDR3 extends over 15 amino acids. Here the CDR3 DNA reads TGCGCCAGCAGCTTGGTGAGACTAGCGGTCAATGAGCAGTTCTTC. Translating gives CASSLVRLAVNEQFF. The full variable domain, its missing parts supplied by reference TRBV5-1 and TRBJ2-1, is KAGVTQTPRYLIKTRGQQVTLSCSPISGHRSVSWYQQTPGQGLQFLFEYFSETQRNKGNFPGRFSGRQFSNSRSEMNVSTLELGDSALYLCASSLVRLAVNEQFFGPGTRLTVL.

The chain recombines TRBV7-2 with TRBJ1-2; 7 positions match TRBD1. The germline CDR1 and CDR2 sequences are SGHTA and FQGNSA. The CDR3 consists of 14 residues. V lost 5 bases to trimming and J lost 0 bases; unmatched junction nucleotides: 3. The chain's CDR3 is CASSAGQSNYGYTF. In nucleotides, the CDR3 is TGTGCCAGCAGCGCGGGACAGTCTAACTATGGCTACACCTTC.

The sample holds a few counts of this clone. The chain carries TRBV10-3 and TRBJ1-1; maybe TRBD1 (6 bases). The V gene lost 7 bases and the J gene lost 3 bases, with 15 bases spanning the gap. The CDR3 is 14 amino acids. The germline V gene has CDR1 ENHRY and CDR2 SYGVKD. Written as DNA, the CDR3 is TGTGCCATCAAGGAGAGGGGACAAGACACTGAAGCTTTCTTT. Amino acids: CAIKERGQDTEAFF.

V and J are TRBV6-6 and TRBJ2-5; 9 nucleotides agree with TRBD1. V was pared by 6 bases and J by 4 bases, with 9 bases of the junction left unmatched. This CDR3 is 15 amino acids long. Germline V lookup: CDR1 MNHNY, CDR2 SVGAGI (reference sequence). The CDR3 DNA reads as TGTGCCAGCAGCCCGGGGACAGGGATAGCAGAGACCCAGTACTTC. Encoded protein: CASSPGTGIAETQYF.

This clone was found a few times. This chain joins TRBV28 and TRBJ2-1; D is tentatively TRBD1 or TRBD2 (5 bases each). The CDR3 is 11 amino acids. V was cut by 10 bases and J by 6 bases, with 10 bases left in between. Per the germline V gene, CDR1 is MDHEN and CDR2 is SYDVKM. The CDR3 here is CAMGVFNEQFF. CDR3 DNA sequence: TGTGCCATGGGGGTGTTCAATGAGCAGTTCTTC. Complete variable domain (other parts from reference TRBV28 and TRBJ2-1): DVKVTQSSRYLVKRTGEKVFLECVQDMDHENMFWYRQDPGLGLRLIYFSYDVKMKEKGDIPEGYSVSREKKERFSLILESASTNQTSMYLCAMGVFNEQFFGPGTRLTVL.

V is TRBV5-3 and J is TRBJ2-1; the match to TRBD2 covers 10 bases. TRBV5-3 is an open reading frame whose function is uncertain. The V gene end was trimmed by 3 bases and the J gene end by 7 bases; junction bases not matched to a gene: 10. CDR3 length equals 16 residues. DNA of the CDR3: TGTGCCAGAAGCTACTTAAGCGGGAGGGCCGTAAATGAGCAGTTCTTC. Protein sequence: CARSYLSGRAVNEQFF.

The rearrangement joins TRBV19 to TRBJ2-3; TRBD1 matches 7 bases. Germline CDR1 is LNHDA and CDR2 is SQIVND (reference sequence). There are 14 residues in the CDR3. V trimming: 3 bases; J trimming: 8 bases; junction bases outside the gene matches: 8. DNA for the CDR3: TGTGCCAGTAGTATCGGACAGGTAGGGGGTACGCAGTATTTT. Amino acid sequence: CASSIGQVGGTQYF.

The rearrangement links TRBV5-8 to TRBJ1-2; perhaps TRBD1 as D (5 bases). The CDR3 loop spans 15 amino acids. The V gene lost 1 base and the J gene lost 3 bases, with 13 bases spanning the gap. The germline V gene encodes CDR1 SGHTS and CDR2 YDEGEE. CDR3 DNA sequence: TGTGCCAGCAGCTTGACGGAGGGGACGTACTATGGCTACACCTTC. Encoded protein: CASSLTEGTYYGYTF.

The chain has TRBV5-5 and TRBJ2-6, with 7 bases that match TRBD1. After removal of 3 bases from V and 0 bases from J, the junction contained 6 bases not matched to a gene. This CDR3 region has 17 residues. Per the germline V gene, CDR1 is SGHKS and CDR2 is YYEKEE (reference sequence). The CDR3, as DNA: TGTGCCAGCAGCTCGGACAGGTGGAGCTCTGGGGCCAACGTCCTGACTTTC. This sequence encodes CASSSDRWSSGANVLTF.

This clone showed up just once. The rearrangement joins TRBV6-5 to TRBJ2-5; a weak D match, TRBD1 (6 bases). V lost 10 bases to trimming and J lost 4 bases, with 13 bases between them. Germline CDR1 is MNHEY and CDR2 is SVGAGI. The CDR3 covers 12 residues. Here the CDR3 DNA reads TGTGCCACCAGGGGAGTTGCAGAGACCCAGTACTTC. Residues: CATRGVAETQYF.

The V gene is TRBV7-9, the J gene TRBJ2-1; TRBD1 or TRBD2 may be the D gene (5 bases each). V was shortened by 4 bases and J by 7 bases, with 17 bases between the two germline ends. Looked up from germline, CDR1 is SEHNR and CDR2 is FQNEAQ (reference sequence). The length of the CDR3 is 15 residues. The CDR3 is CASSSELVRGNEQFF. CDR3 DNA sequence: TGTGCCAGCAGCTCGGAACTAGTTAGGGGAAATGAGCAGTTCTTC.

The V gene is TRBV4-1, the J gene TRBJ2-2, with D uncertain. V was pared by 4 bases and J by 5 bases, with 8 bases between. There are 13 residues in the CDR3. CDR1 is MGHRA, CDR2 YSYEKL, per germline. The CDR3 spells CASSPRPTGELFF. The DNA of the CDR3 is TGCGCCAGCAGCCCCCGACCGACCGGGGAGCTGTTTTTT.

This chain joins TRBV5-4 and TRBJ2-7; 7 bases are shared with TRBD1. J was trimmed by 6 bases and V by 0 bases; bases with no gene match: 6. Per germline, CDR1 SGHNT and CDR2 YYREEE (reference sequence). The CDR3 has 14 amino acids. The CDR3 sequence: CASSLGDRDGEQYF. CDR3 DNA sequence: TGTGCCAGCAGCTTGGGAGACAGGGATGGCGAGCAGTACTTC. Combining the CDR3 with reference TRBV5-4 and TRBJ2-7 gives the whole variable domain ETGVTQSPTHLIKTRGQQVTLRCSSQSGHNTVSWYQQALGQGPQFIFQYYREEENGRGNFPPRFSGLQFPNYSSELNVNALELDDSALYLCASSLGDRDGEQYFGPGTRLTVT.

The CDR3 DNA follows: TGTGCCAGCAGTTTAGCCTTCAGGGGGATAACTAATGAAAAACTGTTTTTT. Residues: CASSLAFRGITNEKLFF. The chain carries TRBV27 and TRBJ1-4, with 7 bases fitting TRBD1. V shed 2 bases, J shed 1 base, and the junction held 7 bases outside the gene matches. The germline V gene has CDR1 MNHEY and CDR2 SMNVEV (reference sequence). This CDR3 is 17 amino acids long.

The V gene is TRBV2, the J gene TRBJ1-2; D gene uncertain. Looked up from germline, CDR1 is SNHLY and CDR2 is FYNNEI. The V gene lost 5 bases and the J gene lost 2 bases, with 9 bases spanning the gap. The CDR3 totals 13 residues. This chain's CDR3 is CASSPVRNYGYTF. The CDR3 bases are TGTGCCAGCAGTCCCGTTAGGAACTATGGCTACACCTTC.

CDR3 nucleotide sequence: TGTGCCAGCAGCTTGGCCGGAAATCAGCCCCAGCATTTT. Encoded protein: CASSLAGNQPQHF. The rearrangement joins TRBV5-6 to TRBJ1-5; D ambiguous. Between the trimmed V and J ends, which lost 0 bases and 4 bases, there was a span of 5 bases. Per the germline V gene, CDR1 is SGHDT and CDR2 is YYEEEE. The CDR3 covers 13 residues.

The CDR3 loop reads CASSLGGLAGVGETQYF. The CDR3, as DNA: TGTGCCAGCAGCTTGGGGGGACTAGCGGGAGTTGGAGAGACCCAGTACTTC. This chain links TRBV5-4 with TRBJ2-5, with 14 bases identical to TRBD2. Unmatched junction bases numbered 5, after V lost 0 bases and J lost 4 bases. The germline V gene encodes CDR1 SGHNT and CDR2 YYREEE (reference sequence). The CDR3 length is 17 residues.

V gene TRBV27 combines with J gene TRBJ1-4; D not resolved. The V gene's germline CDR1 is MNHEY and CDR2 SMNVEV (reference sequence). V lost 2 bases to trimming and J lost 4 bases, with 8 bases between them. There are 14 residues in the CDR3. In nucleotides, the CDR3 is TGTGCCAGCAGTTTACAAGGGAATAATGAAAAACTGTTTTTT. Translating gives CASSLQGNNEKLFF.

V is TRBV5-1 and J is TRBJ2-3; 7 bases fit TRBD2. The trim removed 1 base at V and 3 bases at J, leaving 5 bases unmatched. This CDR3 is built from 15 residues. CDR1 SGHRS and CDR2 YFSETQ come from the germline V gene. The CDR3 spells CASSLRLGGTDTQYF. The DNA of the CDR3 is TGCGCCAGCAGCTTGAGATTGGGAGGGACAGATACGCAGTATTTT.

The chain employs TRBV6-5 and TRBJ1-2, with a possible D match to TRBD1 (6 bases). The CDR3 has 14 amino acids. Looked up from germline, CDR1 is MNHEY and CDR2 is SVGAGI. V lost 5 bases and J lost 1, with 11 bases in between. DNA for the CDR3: TGTGCCAGCAGTCGGACAGCTAATAACTATGGCTACACCTTC. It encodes CASSRTANNYGYTF.

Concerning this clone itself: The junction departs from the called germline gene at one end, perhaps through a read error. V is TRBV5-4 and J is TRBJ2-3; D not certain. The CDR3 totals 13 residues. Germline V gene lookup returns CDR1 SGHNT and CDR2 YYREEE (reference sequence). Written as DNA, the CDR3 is TGTGCCAGCAGTTTGGACAGCACAGATACGCAGTATTTT. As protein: CASSLDSTDTQYF.

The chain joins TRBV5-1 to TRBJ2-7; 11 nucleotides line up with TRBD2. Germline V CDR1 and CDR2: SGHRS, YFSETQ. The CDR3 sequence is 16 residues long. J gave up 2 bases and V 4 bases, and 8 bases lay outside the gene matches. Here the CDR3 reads CASSQTSGSIPYEQYF. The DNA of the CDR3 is TGCGCCAGCAGCCAAACTAGCGGGAGTATCCCCTACGAGCAGTACTTC.

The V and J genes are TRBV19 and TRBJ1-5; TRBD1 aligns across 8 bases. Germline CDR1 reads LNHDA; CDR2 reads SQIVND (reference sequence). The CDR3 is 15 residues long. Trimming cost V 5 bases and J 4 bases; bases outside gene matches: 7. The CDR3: CASSSLGQGNQPQHF. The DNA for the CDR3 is TGTGCCAGTAGTTCTCTAGGACAGGGAAATCAGCCCCAGCATTTT.